The T cell receptor beta chain under discussion was sequenced for a study of T cells in Graves' hyperthyroidism and ophthalmopathy. About the research overall: Sampling of peripheral blood happened at initial diagnosis, prior to any treatment.

The germline gives CDR1 DFQATT, CDR2 SNEGSKA (reference sequence). The CDR3 has 13 amino acids. The V end was cut by 3 bases, the J end by 3 bases, with 11 bases between. This clonotype was counted at least ten times. Its antigen is as yet unknown. Study-wide findings and caveats: The majority of expanded thyroid clonotypes above 0.001 also appeared in blood. Researchers report that a 13 V-J model separated ophthalmopathy from stable hyperthyroidism.

Researchers took RNA transcripts and amplified the TCR beta CDR3 regions from them. During a first-round RT-PCR of the TCR CDR3, the HTBI primer set was used. TCRdb re-called the multiplex PCR reads with MiXCR, one entry per CDR3 protein. The sample shows about 200,000 distinct CDR3 sequences, roughly 17% of them seen only once. The sample consisted of blood. The chain links TRBV20-1 to TRBJ1-1; a weak D match, TRBD1 (5 bases). The source is a woman aged 50 to 65 with Graves' hyperthyroidism. The CDR3 sequence: CSASDSLYTEAFF. Written as DNA, the CDR3 is TGCAGTGCTAGCGACAGCTTATACACTGAAGCTTTCTTT.